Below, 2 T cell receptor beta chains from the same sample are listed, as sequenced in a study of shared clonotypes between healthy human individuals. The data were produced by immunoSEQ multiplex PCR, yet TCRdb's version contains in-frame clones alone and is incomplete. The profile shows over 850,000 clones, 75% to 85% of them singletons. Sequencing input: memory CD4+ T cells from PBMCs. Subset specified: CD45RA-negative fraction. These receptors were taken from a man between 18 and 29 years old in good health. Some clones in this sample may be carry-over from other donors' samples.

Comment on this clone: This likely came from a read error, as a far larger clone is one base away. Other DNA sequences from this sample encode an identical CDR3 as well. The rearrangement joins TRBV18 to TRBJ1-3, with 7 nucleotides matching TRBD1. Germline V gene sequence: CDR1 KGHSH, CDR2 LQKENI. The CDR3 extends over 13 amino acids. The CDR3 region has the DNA TGTGCCAGCTCGCCACCGGACAGGAGCACCATATATTTT. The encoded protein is CASSPPDRSTIYF.

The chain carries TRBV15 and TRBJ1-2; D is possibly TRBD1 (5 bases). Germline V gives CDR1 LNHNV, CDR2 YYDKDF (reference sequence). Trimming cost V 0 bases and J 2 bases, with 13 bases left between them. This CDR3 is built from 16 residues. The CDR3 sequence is CATSRDKVTDNYGYTF. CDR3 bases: TGTGCCACCAGCAGAGATAAAGTGACAGACAACTATGGCTACACCTTC.